Following are 19 T cell receptor beta chains from one sample sequenced in a study of CD8 T cells in ankylosing spondylitis. Study-wide findings and caveats: The study identified a TCR beta motif of under ten highly homologous variants that appeared characteristic of ankylosing spondylitis blood.

TCRdb re-derived calls from the 5' RACE reads in MiXCR, one entry per CDR3 protein. The sample includes some 840,000 distinct CDR3 sequences, 10% to 15% of them seen just once. The antigens of these receptors remain unknown. Sample: blood, either unsorted or a sorted T cell fraction (not recorded which). These TCRs come from a male donor with ankylosing spondylitis.

V and J are TRBV20-1 and TRBJ1-5; no clear D. Germline CDR1 DFQATT, CDR2 SNEGSKA (reference sequence). The CDR3 loop spans 13 amino acids. Between the trimmed V and J ends, which lost 2 bases and 7 bases, there was a span of 12 bases. This CDR3 is CSARPSTVQPQHF. The CDR3 DNA is TGCAGTGCTAGACCTTCAACAGTCCAGCCCCAGCATTTT.

This clonotype was picked up a small number of times. The rearrangement uses TRBV24-1 and TRBJ1-2; D may be TRBD1 (6 bases). The CDR3 contains 13 residues. Trimming removed 1 base from V and 5 bases from J, with 7 bases in between. CDR1 KGHDR and CDR2 SFDVKD come from the germline V gene. The CDR3 coding sequence is TGTGCCACCAGTGATTTACAGGGATATGGCTACACCTTC. This sequence encodes CATSDLQGYGYTF.

This clonotype showed up many times. The chain uses TRBV5-1 and TRBJ2-3; D gene uncertain. Deletions cut 0 bases from V and 3 bases from J, with 8 bases between. CDR1 and CDR2 (germline): SGHRS, YFSETQ. The CDR3 has 14 amino acids. The CDR3 reads CASSLDSRTDTQYF. In DNA form, the CDR3 reads TGCGCCAGCAGCTTGGACTCCCGGACAGATACGCAGTATTTT. Full variable domain (outside the CDR3, taken from reference TRBV5-1 and TRBJ2-3): KAGVTQTPRYLIKTRGQQVTLSCSPISGHRSVSWYQQTPGQGLQFLFEYFSETQRNKGNFPGRFSGRQFSNSRSEMNVSTLELGDSALYLCASSLDSRTDTQYFGPGTRLTVL.

The J gene is TRBJ1-5, the V gene TRBV19; D ambiguous. V was trimmed by 5 bases and J by 0 bases, leaving 11 bases between them. From germline, CDR1 is LNHDA and CDR2 SQIVND (reference sequence). There are 15 residues in the CDR3. In DNA form, the CDR3 reads TGTGCCAGTAGTCTTCTGGATTATAGCAATCAGCCCCAGCATTTT. Its translation is CASSLLDYSNQPQHF. Complete variable domain (other parts from reference TRBV19 and TRBJ1-5): DGGITQSPKYLFRKEGQNVTLSCEQNLNHDAMYWYRQDPGQGLRLIYYSQIVNDFQKGDIAEGYSVSREKKESFPLTVTSAQKNPTAFYLCASSLLDYSNQPQHFGDGTRLSIL.

In this sample, this clonotype turned up many times. An end of the junction differs from the germline gene, which may be a read error. The CDR3 bases are TGTGCCAGCAGCTTAGTACAGGCTGGCAATGAGCAGTTCTTC. Translated: CASSLVQAGNEQFF. The chain combines TRBV5-1 with TRBJ2-1, with TRBD1 as a possible D gene (5 bases). The CDR3 is made up of 14 amino acids. The V gene's germline CDR1 is SGHRS and CDR2 YFSETQ.

This clonotype was counted only a few times. The V call is TRBV7-2, the J call TRBJ2-3; TRBD2 is a possible D gene (5 bases). Deletions cut 4 bases from V and 11 bases from J, with 16 bases between. The CDR3 totals 13 residues. The germline gives CDR1 SGHTA, CDR2 FQGNSA. The CDR3 region has the DNA TGTGCCAGCAGCTCAACTAGTTTGGGCGAGCAGTATTTT. Amino acids: CASSSTSLGEQYF.

The chain combines TRBV2 with TRBJ2-2; 12 bases align to TRBD2. The ends lost 6 bases at V and 5 bases at J; junction bases unmatched: 4. Germline CDR1 SNHLY, CDR2 FYNNEI. The CDR3 consists of 15 residues. The CDR3 sequence: CASRGLAGTTGELFF. CDR3 DNA sequence: TGTGCCAGCAGAGGACTAGCGGGAACAACCGGGGAGCTGTTTTTT. Complete variable domain (other parts from reference TRBV2 and TRBJ2-2): EPEVTQTPSHQVTQMGQEVILRCVPISNHLYFYWYRQILGQKVEFLVSFYNNEISEKSEIFDDQFSVERPDGSNFTLKIRSTKLEDSAMYFCASRGLAGTTGELFFGEGSRLTVL.

This clonotype was detected many times. This chain connects TRBV12-3 or TRBV12-4 to TRBJ1-2; D remains unclear. Trimming removed 5 bases at V and 5 bases at J, with 6 bases between. This CDR3 is built from 11 residues. The CDR3 sequence: CASSAGYGYTF. CDR3 sequence (DNA): TGTGCCAGCAGTGCGGGTTATGGCTACACCTTC.

This sequence joins TRBV14 and TRBJ2-2; no firm D call. From germline, CDR1 is SGHDN and CDR2 FVKESK. Trimming took 4 bases from V and 6 from J, leaving 9 bases between them. This CDR3 spans 13 amino acids. CDR3 loop: CASSRSVAGELFF. Written as DNA, the CDR3 is TGTGCCAGCAGCCGGTCAGTTGCCGGGGAGCTGTTTTTT.

This clonotype was recorded a few times. The gene calls are TRBV10-3 and TRBJ2-3, with D maybe TRBD2 (5 bases). V lost 1 base and J 0 bases, leaving 8 bases between the germline ends. Germline CDR1 is ENHRY and CDR2 is SYGVKD. The CDR3 runs 15 residues. The CDR3 DNA follows: TGTGCCATCAGTGAGTTCTGGACTAGCACAGATACGCAGTATTTT. Residues: CAISEFWTSTDTQYF.

This chain uses TRBV12-3 or TRBV12-4 with TRBJ1-4, with a tentative D call TRBD1 (6 bases). The CDR3 contains 14 residues. The V end was cut by 3 bases, the J end by 10 bases, with 15 bases between. This CDR3 reads CASSFRGGRAKLFF. Written as DNA, the CDR3 is TGTGCCAGCAGTTTTAGGGGGGGCCGAGCAAAACTGTTTTTT.

In its sample, this clonotype was seen many times. The chain joins TRBV6-1 to TRBJ2-5; the match to TRBD2 covers 9 bases. V lost 4 bases and J lost 2; bases outside the gene matches: 5. Germline V gives CDR1 MNHNS, CDR2 SASEGT. The length of the CDR3 is 15 residues. The CDR3 reads CASSASSGEQETQYF. CDR3 DNA sequence: TGTGCCAGCAGTGCCTCTAGCGGGGAGCAAGAGACCCAGTACTTC.

There are a few counts of this clonotype. J is TRBJ1-3 and V is TRBV5-1; D not resolved. The V end lost 4 bases, the J end lost 8 bases, and 10 bases lay between the germline ends. Germline CDR1 reads SGHRS; CDR2 reads YFSETQ. This CDR3 contains 12 residues. CDR3 DNA: TGCGCCAGCAGCCCGAGTGGGGACACCATATATTTT. This sequence encodes CASSPSGDTIYF. The variable domain in full, with the rest retrieved from reference TRBV5-1 and TRBJ1-3, is KAGVTQTPRYLIKTRGQQVTLSCSPISGHRSVSWYQQTPGQGLQFLFEYFSETQRNKGNFPGRFSGRQFSNSRSEMNVSTLELGDSALYLCASSPSGDTIYFGEGSWLTVV.

As for this clonotype: At one end, the junction sequence differs from germline, possibly due to a read error. The chain combines TRBV20-1 with TRBJ2-3, with 10 bases fitting TRBD2. The CDR3 length is 15 residues. Germline lookup yields CDR1 DFQATT and CDR2 SNEGSKA (reference sequence). CDR3 bases: TGCAGTGCTGTAGCGGGAGGCGCATTCACAGATATGCAGTATTTT. This gives the protein CSAVAGGAFTDMQYF.

This clonotype was counted a few times. V and J are TRBV19 and TRBJ1-5, with a possible D match to TRBD1 (6 bases). V gave up 5 bases and J gave up 5 bases, with 13 bases separating them. The CDR3 length is 14 residues. Germline V gives CDR1 LNHDA, CDR2 SQIVND (reference sequence). The CDR3 DNA reads as TGTGCCAGTAGTGTACAGGGTTGGGATCAGCCCCAGCATTTT. Its translation is CASSVQGWDQPQHF.

This clonotype was detected only a few times. The chain is built from TRBV28 and TRBJ2-2; possible D gene TRBD1, 5 bases. V was shortened by 7 bases and J by 3 bases, with 12 bases between the two germline ends. The CDR3 consists of 14 residues. Germline CDR1 MDHEN, CDR2 SYDVKM. The chain's CDR3 is CASNFREYTGELFF. The CDR3 DNA reads TGTGCCAGCAATTTCAGGGAATACACCGGGGAGCTGTTTTTT. Filled out from reference TRBV28 and TRBJ2-2, the complete variable domain reads DVKVTQSSRYLVKRTGEKVFLECVQDMDHENMFWYRQDPGLGLRLIYFSYDVKMKEKGDIPEGYSVSREKKERFSLILESASTNQTSMYLCASNFREYTGELFFGEGSRLTVL.

This clonotype was observed a few times. The genes are TRBV25-1 and TRBJ1-5; 7 bases are a match to TRBD1. Germline loops: CDR1 MGHDK, CDR2 SYGVNS. V gave up 4 bases and J gave up 4 bases; unmatched junction bases: 4. CDR3 length: 14 amino acids. CDR3 amino acids: CASSAPTGNQPQHF. The CDR3 region has the DNA TGTGCCAGCAGTGCCCCGACAGGGAATCAGCCCCAGCATTTT.

CDR3 loop: CASSSSRGLGYTF. CDR3 nucleotide sequence: TGTGCCAGCAGCTCGTCCAGGGGGCTGGGCTACACCTTC. The rearrangement links TRBV7-2 to TRBJ1-2, with 8 bases aligning to TRBD1. Trimming removed 4 bases from V and 8 bases from J; junction bases left unmatched: 6. Germline V CDR1 and CDR2: SGHTA, FQGNSA. This CDR3 contains 13 residues.

This clonotype was counted between two and nine times. The chain couples TRBV20-1 to TRBJ2-7; 7 positions agree with TRBD2. J gave up 2 bases and V 3 bases, and 7 bases lay outside the gene matches. The CDR3 spans 14 residues. Germline CDR1 DFQATT, CDR2 SNEGSKA (reference sequence). The CDR3, as DNA: TGCAGTGCTAGCGGGCAGCGGGAACCCTACGAGCAGTACTTC. It yields the protein CSASGQREPYEQYF.